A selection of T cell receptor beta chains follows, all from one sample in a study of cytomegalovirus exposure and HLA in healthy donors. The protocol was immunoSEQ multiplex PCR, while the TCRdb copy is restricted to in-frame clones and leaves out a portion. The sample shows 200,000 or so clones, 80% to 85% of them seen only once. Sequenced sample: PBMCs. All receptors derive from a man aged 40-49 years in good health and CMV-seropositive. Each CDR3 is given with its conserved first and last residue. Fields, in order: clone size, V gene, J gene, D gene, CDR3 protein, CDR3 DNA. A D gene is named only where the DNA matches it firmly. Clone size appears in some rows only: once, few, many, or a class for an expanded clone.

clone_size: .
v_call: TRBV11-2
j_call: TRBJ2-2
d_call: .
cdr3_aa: CASRPIGGVMSGELFF
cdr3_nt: TGTGCCAGCAGGCCCATAGGGGGGGTAATGTCGGGGGAGCTGTTTTTT

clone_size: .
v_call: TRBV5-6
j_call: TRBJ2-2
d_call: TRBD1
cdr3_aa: CASSLVGGWNTGELFF
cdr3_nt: TGTGCCAGCAGCTTGGTAGGGGGCTGGAACACCGGGGAGCTGTTTTTT

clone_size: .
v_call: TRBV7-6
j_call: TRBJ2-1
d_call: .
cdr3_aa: CASSLVGGANEQFF
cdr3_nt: TGTGCCAGCAGCTTAGTGGGGGGGGCCAATGAGCAGTTCTTC

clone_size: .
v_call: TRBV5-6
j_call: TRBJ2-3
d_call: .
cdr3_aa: CASSLSGTDTQYF
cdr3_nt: TGTGCCAGCAGCTTGTCGGGTACAGATACGCAGTATTTT

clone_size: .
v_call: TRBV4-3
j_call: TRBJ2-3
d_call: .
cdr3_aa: CASSQVARERLYF
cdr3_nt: TGCGCCAGCAGCCAAGTGGCACGGGAACGGCTGTATTTT

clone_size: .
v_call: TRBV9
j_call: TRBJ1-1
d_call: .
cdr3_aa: CASSPDAGRYTEAFF
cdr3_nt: TGTGCCAGCAGCCCAGACGCCGGGAGGTACACTGAAGCTTTCTTT

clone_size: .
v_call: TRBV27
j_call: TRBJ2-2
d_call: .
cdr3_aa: CASSLRGSGELFF
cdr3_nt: TGTGCCAGCAGTTTAAGGGGGTCGGGGGAGCTGTTTTTT

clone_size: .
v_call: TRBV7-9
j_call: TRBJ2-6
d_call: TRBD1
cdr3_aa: CASSSTGAGANVLTF
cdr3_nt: TGTGCCAGCAGCTCAACAGGGGCTGGGGCCAACGTCCTGACTTTC

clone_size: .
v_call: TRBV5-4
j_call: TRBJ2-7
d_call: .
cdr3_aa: CASSFGGTYEQYF
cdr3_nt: TGTGCCAGCAGCTTCGGCGGGACCTACGAGCAGTACTTC

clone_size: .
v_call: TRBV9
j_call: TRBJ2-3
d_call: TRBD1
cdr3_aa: CASGPGGPADTQYF
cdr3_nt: TGTGCCAGCGGCCCAGGGGGACCGGCAGATACGCAGTATTTT

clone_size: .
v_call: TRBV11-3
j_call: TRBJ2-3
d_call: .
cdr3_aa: CASSLSLLDDTQYF
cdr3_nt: TGTGCCAGCAGCTTATCCCTACTAGACGATACGCAGTATTTT

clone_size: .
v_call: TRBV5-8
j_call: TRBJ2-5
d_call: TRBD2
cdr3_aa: CASSLASRGGEETQYF
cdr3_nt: TGTGCCAGCAGCTTGGCCTCTAGGGGAGGGGAAGAGACCCAGTACTTC

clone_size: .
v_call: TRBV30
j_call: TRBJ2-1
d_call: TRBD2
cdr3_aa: CAWILAGVEQFF
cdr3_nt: TGTGCCTGGATACTAGCGGGGGTAGAGCAGTTCTTC

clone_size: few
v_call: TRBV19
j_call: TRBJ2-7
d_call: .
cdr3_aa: CASSFTRGHEQYF
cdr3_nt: TGTGCCAGTAGTTTCACCCGAGGGCACGAGCAGTACTTC

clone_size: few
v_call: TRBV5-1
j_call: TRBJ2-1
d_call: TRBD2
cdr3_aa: CASSSGLAPSSYNEQFF
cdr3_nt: TGCGCCAGCAGCTCCGGACTAGCCCCGAGCTCCTACAATGAGCAGTTCTTC

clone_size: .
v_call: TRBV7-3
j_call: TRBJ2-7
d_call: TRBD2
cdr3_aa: CASSLTSGVYEQYF
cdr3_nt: TGTGCCAGCAGCTTAACTAGCGGGGTATACGAGCAGTACTTC

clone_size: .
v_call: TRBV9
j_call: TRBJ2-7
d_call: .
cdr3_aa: CASSKRTADSYEQYF
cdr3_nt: TGTGCCAGCAGCAAGAGGACAGCTGACTCCTACGAGCAGTACTTC

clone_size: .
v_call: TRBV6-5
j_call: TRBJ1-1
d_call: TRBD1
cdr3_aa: CASSYTMTGGNTEAFF
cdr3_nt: TGTGCCAGCAGTTACACCATGACAGGGGGGAACACTGAAGCTTTCTTT